This T cell receptor beta chain was identified in a study of shared clonotypes between healthy human individuals. A few counts support this clone. As yet, its antigen is unknown. Study-wide findings and caveats: Non-shared clonotypes were found to have lower generation probabilities than the clonotypes that were shared by all four of the sorted-subset donors.

The CDR3 is made up of 16 amino acids. V lost 1 base and J 3 bases, leaving 14 bases between the germline ends. Germline loops: CDR1 SGHVS, CDR2 FQNEAQ. TCRdb's table, derived via immunoSEQ multiplex PCR, lists solely in-frame clones and lacks some. The sample yields 550,000 to 850,000 clones, approximately 74% seen once. Input material: memory CD4+ T cells sorted from blood. Subset here: CD45RA-negative fraction. The TCR sequence derives from a woman between 25 and 40 years old in good health. The gene calls are TRBV7-8 and TRBJ2-3; D is undetermined. The chain's CDR3 is CASSLGQSRRTDTQYF. The CDR3 nucleotides are TGTGCCAGCAGCTTAGGGCAAAGTAGAAGGACAGATACGCAGTATTTT.